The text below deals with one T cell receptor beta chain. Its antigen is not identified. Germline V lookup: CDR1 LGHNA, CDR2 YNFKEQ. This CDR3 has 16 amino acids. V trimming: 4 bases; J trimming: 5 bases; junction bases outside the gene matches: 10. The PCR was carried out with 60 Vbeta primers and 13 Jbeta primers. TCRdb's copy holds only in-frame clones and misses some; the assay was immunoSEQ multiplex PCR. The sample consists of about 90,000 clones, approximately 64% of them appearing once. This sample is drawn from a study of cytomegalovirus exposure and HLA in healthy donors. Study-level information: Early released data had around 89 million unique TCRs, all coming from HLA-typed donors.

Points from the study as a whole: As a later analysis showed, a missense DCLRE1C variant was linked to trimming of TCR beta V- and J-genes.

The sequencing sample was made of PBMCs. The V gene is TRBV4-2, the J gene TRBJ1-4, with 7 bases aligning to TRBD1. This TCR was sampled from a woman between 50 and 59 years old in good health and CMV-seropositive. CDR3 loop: CASSRELDRANEKLFF. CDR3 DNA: TGTGCCAGCAGCCGGGAACTCGACAGGGCAAATGAAAAACTGTTTTTT.